This section outlines one TCR beta chain sequence together with its context. The antigen remains undetermined. Germline V gene lookup returns CDR1 GTSNPN and CDR2 SVGIG (reference sequence). The CDR3 totals 13 residues. The V gene lost 2 bases and the J gene lost 4 bases, with 11 bases spanning the gap. The data are from a study of cytomegalovirus exposure and HLA in healthy donors. The overall study: Among the approximately 380 donors who were genotyped, roughly 76% fell in the genetic ancestry cluster that is associated with self-reported Caucasian donors.

Vbeta (60) and Jbeta (13) primers were used in the PCR. Produced via immunoSEQ multiplex PCR; TCRdb's table is partial and in-frame only. Among 150,000 to 200,000 clones, around 78% were seen once, and the ten largest hold about 1.6%. Regarding the study as a whole: A later analysis found common viral pathogens apparently linked to several of the most significant clusters. Later work associated 16,951 TCR beta sequences with HLA alleles at 0.05 false discovery rate. Available immune exposure information was restricted to CMV serostatus only.

V and J are TRBV30 and TRBJ1-1, with D possibly matching TRBD1 (6 bases). The sample taken for sequencing was PBMCs. The receptor comes from a man in his forties or fifties in good health and CMV-seronegative. CDR3 protein: CAWSQHRATEAFF. CDR3 DNA: TGTGCCTGGAGTCAACACAGGGCCACTGAAGCTTTCTTT.